Sequencing of this T cell receptor (beta chain) was carried out in a study of molecular identifiers for immune sequencing clone quantification. Methods described previously, with TCR primers listed, were used for bulk TCR libraries. MiXCR, applied by TCRdb to the PCR reads, yields one record per CDR3 protein. Of some 580,000 distinct CDR3 sequences listed, about 25% are singletons. Researchers sorted naive CD8 T cells as cells that were CD8+CD4-CCR7+CD45RA+. V was pared by 1 base and J by 10 bases, with 11 bases between. Germline V gives CDR1 SEHNR, CDR2 FQNEAQ (reference sequence). CDR3 length equals 14 residues.

The sample consisted of naive CD8+ T cells from blood, with Jurkat cell RNA spiked in. Subset meaning: FACS-sorted CD8+CD4-CCR7+CD45RA+ naive T cells. The V and J genes are TRBV7-9 and TRBJ1-6, with D maybe TRBD1 (5 bases). The sequence derives from a human donor in good health. Some libraries in this study had Jurkat cell RNA spiked in. The CDR3 region has the DNA TGTGCCAGCAGCTTAGTGCAGGGCCGCTCACCCCTCCACTTT. Translated: CASSLVQGRSPLHF.